This T cell receptor (beta chain) was identified in a study of molecular identifiers for immune sequencing clone quantification. From germline, CDR1 is SQVTM and CDR2 ANQGSEA. V lost 4 bases and J 6 bases, leaving 9 bases between the germline ends. There are 12 residues in the CDR3. This clonotype has ten or more counts. Its antigen is currently unknown. Generation of bulk TCR libraries relied on previously described methods and listed TCR primers. Each CDR3 protein is one row after TCRdb ran MiXCR on the PCR reads. This table has 490,000 or so distinct CDR3 sequences, 25% appearing once. Study-level results: Reports indicate spiked Jurkat TCR RNA from one cell could be found among some 980,000 naive cells.

Every naive CD8 library was made from between roughly 18,000 and 1,000,000 sorted cells with 10%, 30% or 50% RNA. Isolation of naive CD8 T cells was achieved by sorting on a CD8+CD4-CCR7+CD45RA+ phenotype. Sequenced sample: naive CD8+ T cells from blood, with Jurkat cell RNA spiked in. The subset denotes: FACS-sorted CD8+CD4-CCR7+CD45RA+ naive T cells. The chain couples TRBV29-1 to TRBJ2-2; tentatively, D is TRBD1 (6 bases). This sequence originates from a human donor in good health. Some libraries in this study had Jurkat cell RNA spiked in. CDR3 residues: CSVGDTAGELFF. The CDR3 region has the DNA TGCAGCGTTGGGGACACCGCCGGGGAGCTGTTTTTT.